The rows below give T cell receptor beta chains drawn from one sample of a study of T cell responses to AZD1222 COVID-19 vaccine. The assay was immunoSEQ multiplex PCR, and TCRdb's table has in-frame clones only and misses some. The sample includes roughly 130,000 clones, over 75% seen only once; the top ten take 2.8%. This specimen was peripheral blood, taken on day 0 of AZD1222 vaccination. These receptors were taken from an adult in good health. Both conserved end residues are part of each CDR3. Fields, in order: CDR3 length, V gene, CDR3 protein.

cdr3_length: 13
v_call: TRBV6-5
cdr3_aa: CASLSVTAYEQYF

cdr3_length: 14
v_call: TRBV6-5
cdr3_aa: CASRGPLISYEQYF

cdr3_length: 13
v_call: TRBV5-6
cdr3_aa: CASSLGQDYGYTF

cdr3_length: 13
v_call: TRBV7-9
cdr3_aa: CASSSPSNEKLFF

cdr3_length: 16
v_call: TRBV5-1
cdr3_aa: CASSLDGRGYPDTQYF

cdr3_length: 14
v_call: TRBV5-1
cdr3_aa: CASSREGANYGYTF

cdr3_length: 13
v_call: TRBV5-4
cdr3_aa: CASSARANTEAFF

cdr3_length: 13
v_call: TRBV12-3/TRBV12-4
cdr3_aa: CASSLGQGLEAFF

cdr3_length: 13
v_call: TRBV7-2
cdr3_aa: CASSLERQGEQYF

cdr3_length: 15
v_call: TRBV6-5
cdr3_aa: CASIRTYTSHTEAFF

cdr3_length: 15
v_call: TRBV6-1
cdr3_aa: CASSDGPEGGNTIYF

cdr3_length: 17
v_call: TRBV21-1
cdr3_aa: CASPFFRQGISGNTIYF

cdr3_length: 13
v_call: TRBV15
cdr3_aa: CATSGRSPDTQYF

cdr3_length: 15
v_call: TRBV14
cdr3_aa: CASSPLEWYQETQYF

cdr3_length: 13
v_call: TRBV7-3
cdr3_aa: CASSLDRGKGYTF

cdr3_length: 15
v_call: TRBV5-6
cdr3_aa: CASTEGGLQSYGYTF

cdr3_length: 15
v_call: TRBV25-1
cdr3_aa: CASSELGEIYNEQFF

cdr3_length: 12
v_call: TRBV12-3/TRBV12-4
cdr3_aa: CASSPDRYGYTF

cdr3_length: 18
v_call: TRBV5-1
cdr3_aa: CASSPGFVQREAQETQYF

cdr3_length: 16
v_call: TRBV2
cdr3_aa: CASRAGTGVLTTEAFF

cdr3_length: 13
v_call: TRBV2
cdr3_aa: CASAVTGGNTIYF

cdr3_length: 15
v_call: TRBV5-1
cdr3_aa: CASSLGRVPNTEAFF

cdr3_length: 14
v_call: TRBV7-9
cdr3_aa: CASSFVGANQPQHF

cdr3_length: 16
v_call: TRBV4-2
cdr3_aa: CASSQDDASSYNEQFF

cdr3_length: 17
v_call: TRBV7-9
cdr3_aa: CASSPIGHAGAIGELFF

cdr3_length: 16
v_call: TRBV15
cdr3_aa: CATSRDLIAGGSEQFF

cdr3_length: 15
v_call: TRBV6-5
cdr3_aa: CASSYYRDSNQPQHF

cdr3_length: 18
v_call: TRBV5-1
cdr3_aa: CASSLSPALLSSYNEQFF

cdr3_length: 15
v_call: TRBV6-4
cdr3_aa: CASRKGLAGVGIQYF